This TCR beta chain comes out of a study of cytomegalovirus exposure and HLA in healthy donors. Across the study: Roughly 86 million unique TCRs from HLA-typed donors made up an early data release. Study outcomes and limitations: Further analysis, carried out later, found HLA-associated TCR beta chains more clonally expanded than equally common other chains.

The length of the CDR3 is 13 residues. The V gene's germline CDR1 is SSHAT and CDR2 FNYEAQ (reference sequence). The PCR used 60 Vbeta and 13 Jbeta primers. The method was immunoSEQ multiplex PCR; TCRdb's version includes in-frame clones alone and lacks a portion of them. This sample yields some 120,000 clones, of which roughly 80% are seen a single time; around 11% belongs to the top ten. Turning to this clone: The antigen is not known.

The chain is built from TRBV7-7 and TRBJ1-3; D possibly corresponds to TRBD1 (5 bases). The sequence derives from a male donor in good health and CMV-seropositive. The specimen was PBMCs. The DNA of the CDR3 is TGTGCTAAAAAGGGACTGACGGGAAACACCATATATTTT. Translating it yields CAKKGLTGNTIYF.